This T cell receptor beta chain was sequenced in a study of T cells in Graves' hyperthyroidism and ophthalmopathy. Overall study results and limits: Peripheral blood also featured most of the thyroid clonotypes expanded above 0.001.

This clonotype was picked up many times. The antigen remains unidentified. V dropped 7 bases and J dropped 2 bases, with 11 bases sitting between them. Germline V gene data show CDR1 as MNHNS and CDR2 as SASEGT. The CDR3 spans 13 residues. Amplified TCR beta CDR3 regions derived from RNA transcripts. First-round RT-PCR targeting the TCR CDR3 was performed with the HTBI primer set. A single record per CDR3 protein comes from TCRdb applying MiXCR to the multiplex PCR reads. The data show under 750,000 distinct CDR3 sequences, around 20% seen once. This TCR came from a woman aged 45-65 years with Graves' hyperthyroidism that later progressed to Graves' ophthalmopathy. The chain carries TRBV6-1 and TRBJ1-2; tentative D call: TRBD1 (6 bases). The sequenced sample was blood. The CDR3: CASTVDRNYGYTF. CDR3 DNA sequence: TGTGCCAGCACCGTGGACAGAAACTATGGCTACACCTTC.